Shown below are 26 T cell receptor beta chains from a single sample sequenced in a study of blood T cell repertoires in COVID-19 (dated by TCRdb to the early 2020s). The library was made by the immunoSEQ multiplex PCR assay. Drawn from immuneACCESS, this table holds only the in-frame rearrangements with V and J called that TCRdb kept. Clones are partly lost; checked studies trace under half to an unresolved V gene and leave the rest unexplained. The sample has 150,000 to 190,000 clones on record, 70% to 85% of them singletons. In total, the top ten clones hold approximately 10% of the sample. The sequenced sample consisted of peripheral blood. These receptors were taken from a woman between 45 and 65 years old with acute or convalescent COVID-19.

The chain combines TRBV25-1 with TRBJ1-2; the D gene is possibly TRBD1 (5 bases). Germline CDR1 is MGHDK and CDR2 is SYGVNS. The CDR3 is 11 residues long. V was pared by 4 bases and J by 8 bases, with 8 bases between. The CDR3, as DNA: TGTGCCAGCAGTGGGGGGGTAGGCTACACCTTC. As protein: CASSGGVGYTF.

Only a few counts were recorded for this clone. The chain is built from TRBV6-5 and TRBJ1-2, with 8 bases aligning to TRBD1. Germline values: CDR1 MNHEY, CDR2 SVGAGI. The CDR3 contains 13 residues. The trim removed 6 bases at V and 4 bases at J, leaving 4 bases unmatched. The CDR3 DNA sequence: TGTGCCAGCAGCGAGACAGGGGCCTATGGCTACACCTTC. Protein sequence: CASSETGAYGYTF.

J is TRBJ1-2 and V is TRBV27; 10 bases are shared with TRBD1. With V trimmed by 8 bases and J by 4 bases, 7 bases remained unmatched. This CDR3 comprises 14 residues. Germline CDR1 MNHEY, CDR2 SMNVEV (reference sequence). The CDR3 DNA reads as TGTGCCAGCGGGGCTGGGACAGGGGTCTATGGCTACACCTTC. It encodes CASGAGTGVYGYTF.

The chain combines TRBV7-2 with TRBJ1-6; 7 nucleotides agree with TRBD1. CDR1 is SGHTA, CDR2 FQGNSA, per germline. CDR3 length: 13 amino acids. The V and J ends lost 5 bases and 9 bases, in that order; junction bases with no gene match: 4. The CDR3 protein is CASSGTVSSPLHF. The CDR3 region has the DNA TGTGCCAGCAGCGGGACAGTCTCTTCACCCCTCCACTTT.

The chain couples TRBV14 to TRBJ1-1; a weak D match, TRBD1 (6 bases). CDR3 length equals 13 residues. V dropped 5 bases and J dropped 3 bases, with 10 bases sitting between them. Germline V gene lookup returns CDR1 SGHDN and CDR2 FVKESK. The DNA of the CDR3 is TGTGCCAGCAGCGTAAACAGGGACACTGAAGCTTTCTTT. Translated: CASSVNRDTEAFF. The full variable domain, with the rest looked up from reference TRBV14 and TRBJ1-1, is EAGVTQFPSHSVIEKGQTVTLRCDPISGHDNLYWYRRVMGKEIKFLLHFVKESKQDESGMPNNRFLAERTGGTYSTLKVQPAELEDSGVYFCASSVNRDTEAFFGQGTRLTVV.

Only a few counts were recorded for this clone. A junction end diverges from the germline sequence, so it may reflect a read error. CDR3 amino acids: CASSLSGQGGTPLHF. The CDR3 region has the DNA TGTGCCAGCAGTCTATCAGGTCAGGGAGGAACACCCCTCCACTTT. The gene calls are TRBV27 and TRBJ1-6, with D perhaps TRBD1 (5 bases). The V gene's germline CDR1 is MNHEY and CDR2 SMNVEV (reference sequence). The CDR3 is made up of 15 amino acids.

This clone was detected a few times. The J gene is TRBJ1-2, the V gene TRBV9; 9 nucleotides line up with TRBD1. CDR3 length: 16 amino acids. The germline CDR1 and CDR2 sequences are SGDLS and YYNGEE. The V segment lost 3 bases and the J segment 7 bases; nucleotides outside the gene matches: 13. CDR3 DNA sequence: TGTGCCAGCAGCGCCCGGGACAGGGCGGTTTTGGGTGGCTACACCTTC. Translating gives CASSARDRAVLGGYTF.

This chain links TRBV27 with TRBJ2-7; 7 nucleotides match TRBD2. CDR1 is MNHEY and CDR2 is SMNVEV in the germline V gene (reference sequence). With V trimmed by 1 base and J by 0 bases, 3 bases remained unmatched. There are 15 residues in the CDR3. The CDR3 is CASSLLPGGSYEQYF. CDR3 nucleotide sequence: TGTGCCAGCAGTTTATTACCGGGAGGCTCCTACGAGCAGTACTTC.

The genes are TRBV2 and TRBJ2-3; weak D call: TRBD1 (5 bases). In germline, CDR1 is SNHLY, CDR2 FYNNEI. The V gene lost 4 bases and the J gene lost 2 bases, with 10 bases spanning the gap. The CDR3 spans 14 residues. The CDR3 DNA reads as TGTGCCAGCAGTGGGTTTGGGGCCACAGATACGCAGTATTTT. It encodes CASSGFGATDTQYF.

DNA for the CDR3: TGTGCCAGCAGTTACGGGCAGGGAAGTTCACCCCTCCACTTT. It encodes CASSYGQGSSPLHF. This chain links TRBV6-5 with TRBJ1-6; D is possibly TRBD1 (5 bases). The CDR3 length is 14 residues. Germline values: CDR1 MNHEY, CDR2 SVGAGI. V lost 2 bases to trimming and J lost 9 bases, with 11 bases between them.

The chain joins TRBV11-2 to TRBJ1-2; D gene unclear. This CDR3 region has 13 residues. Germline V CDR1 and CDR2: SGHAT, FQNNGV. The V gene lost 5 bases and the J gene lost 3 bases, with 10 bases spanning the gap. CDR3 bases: TGTGCCAGCAGCGCCACGCGGGACTATGGCTACACCTTC. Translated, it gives CASSATRDYGYTF.

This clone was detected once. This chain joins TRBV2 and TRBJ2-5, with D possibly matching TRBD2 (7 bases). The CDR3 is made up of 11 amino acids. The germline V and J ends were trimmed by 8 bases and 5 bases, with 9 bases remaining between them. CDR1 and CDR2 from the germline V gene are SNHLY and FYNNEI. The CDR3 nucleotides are TGTGCCAGCGGGGGGGCCGAGACCCAGTACTTC. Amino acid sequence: CASGGAETQYF.

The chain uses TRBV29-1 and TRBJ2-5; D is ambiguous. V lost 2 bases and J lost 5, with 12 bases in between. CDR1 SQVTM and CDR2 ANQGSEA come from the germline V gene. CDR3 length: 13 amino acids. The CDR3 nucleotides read TGCAGCGTTGAATTCGTGATGGGCGAGACCCAGTACTTC. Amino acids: CSVEFVMGETQYF. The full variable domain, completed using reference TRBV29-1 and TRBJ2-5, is SAVISQKPSRDICQRGTSLTIQCQVDSQVTMMFWYRQQPGQSLTLIATANQGSEATYESGFVIDKFPISRPNLTFSTLTVSNMSPEDSSIYLCSVEFVMGETQYFGPGTRLLVL.

This chain's CDR3 is CASSWDRLTYEQYF. The CDR3 coding sequence is TGTGCCAGCAGCTGGGACAGGTTAACCTACGAGCAGTACTTC. This chain joins TRBV5-5 and TRBJ2-7; 8 bases are shared with TRBD1. This CDR3 has 14 residues. Looked up from germline, CDR1 is SGHKS and CDR2 is YYEKEE (reference sequence). J lost 2 bases, V lost 3 bases, and 4 bases had no gene match. Looking up the rest from reference TRBV5-5 and TRBJ2-7 gives the full variable domain: DAGVTQSPTHLIKTRGQQVTLRCSPISGHKSVSWYQQVLGQGPQFIFQYYEKEERGRGNFPDRFSARQFPNYSSELNVNALLLGDSALYLCASSWDRLTYEQYFGPGTRLTVT.

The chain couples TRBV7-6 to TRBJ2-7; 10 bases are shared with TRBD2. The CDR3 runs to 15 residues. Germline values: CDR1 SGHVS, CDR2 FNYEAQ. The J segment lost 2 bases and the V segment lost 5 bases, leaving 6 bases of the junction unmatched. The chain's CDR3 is CASSKFSGGTYEQYF. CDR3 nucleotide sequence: TGTGCCAGCAGCAAATTTAGCGGGGGGACCTACGAGCAGTACTTC.

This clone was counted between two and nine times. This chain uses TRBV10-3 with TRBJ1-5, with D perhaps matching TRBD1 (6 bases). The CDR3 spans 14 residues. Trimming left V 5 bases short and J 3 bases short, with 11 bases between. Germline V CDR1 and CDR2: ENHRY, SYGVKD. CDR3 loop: CAISPAGDNQPQHF. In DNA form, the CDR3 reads TGTGCCATCAGTCCTGCAGGGGACAATCAGCCCCAGCATTTT.

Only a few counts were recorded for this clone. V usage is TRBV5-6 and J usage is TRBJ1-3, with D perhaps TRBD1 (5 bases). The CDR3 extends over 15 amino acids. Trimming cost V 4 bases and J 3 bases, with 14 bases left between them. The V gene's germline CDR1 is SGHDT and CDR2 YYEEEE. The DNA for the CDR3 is TGTGCCAGCAGCGCACAGGATACCGGTGGAAACACCATATATTTT. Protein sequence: CASSAQDTGGNTIYF. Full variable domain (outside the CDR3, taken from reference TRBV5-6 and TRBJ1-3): DAGVTQSPTHLIKTRGQQVTLRCSPKSGHDTVSWYQQALGQGPQFIFQYYEEEERQRGNFPDRFSGHQFPNYSSELNVNALLLGDSALYLCASSAQDTGGNTIYFGEGSWLTVV.

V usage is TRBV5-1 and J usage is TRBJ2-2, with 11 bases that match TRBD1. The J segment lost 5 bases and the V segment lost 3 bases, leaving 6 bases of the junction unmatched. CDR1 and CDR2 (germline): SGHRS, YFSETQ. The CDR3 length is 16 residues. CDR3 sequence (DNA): TGCGCCAGCAGCTACGGACAGGGGGCGTTGACCGGGGAGCTGTTTTTT. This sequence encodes CASSYGQGALTGELFF.

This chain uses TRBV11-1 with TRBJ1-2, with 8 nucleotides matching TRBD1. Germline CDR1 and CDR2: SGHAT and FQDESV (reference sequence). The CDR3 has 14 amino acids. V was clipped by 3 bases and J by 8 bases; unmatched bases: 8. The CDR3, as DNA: TGTGCCAGCAGCTTGACAGGGGATTGGCTGGGCTACACCTTC. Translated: CASSLTGDWLGYTF. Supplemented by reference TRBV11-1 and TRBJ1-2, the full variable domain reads EAEVAQSPRYKITEKSQAVAFWCDPISGHATLYWYRQILGQGPELLVQFQDESVVDDSQLPKDRFSAERLKGVDSTLKIQPAELGDSAMYLCASSLTGDWLGYTFGSGTRLTVV.

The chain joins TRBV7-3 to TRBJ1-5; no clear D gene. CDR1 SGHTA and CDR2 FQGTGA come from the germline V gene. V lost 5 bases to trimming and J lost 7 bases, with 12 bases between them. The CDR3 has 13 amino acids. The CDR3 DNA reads TGTGCCAGCAGCCCCGACGGGGAGCAGCCCCAGCATTTT. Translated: CASSPDGEQPQHF.

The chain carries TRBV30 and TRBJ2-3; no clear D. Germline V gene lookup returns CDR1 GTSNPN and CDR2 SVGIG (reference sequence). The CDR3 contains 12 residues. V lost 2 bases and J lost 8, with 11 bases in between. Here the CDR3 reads CAWSPGPGTQYF. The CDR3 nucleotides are TGTGCCTGGAGTCCCGGTCCAGGTACGCAGTATTTT.

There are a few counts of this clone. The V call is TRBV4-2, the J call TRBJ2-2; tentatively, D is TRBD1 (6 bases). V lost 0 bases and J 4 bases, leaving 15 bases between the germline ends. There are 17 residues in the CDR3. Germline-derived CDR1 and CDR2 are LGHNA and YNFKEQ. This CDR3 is CASSQEIVNRATGELFF. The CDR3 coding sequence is TGTGCCAGCAGCCAAGAAATAGTTAACAGGGCCACCGGGGAGCTGTTTTTT.

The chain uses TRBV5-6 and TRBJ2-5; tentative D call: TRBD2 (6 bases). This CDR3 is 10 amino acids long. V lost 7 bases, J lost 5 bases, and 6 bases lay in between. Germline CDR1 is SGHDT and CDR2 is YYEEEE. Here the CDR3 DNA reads TGTGCCAGCGGGAGGGAGACCCAGTACTTC. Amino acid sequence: CASGRETQYF. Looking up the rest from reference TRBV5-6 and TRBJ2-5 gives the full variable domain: DAGVTQSPTHLIKTRGQQVTLRCSPKSGHDTVSWYQQALGQGPQFIFQYYEEEERQRGNFPDRFSGHQFPNYSSELNVNALLLGDSALYLCASGRETQYFGPGTRLLVL.

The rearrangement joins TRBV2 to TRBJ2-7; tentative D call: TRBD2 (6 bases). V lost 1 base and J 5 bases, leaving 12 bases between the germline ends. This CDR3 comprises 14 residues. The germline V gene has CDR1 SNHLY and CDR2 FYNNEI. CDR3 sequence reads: CASSEGAREDEQYF. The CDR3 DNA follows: TGTGCCAGCAGTGAAGGGGCCAGGGAGGACGAGCAGTACTTC.

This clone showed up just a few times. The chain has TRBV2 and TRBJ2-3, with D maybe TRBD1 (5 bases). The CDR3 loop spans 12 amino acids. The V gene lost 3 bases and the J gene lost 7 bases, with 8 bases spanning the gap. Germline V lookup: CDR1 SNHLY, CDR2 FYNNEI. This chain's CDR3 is CASSDRGNTQYF. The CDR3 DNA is TGTGCCAGCAGTGATAGGGGAAATACGCAGTATTTT.

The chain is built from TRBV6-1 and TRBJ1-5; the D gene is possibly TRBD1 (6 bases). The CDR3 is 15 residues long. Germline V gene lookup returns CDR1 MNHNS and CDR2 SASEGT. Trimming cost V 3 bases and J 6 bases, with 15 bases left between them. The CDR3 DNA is TGTGCCAGCAGTGAGAGGAGGCAGGGGCGTCAGCCCCAGCATTTT. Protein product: CASSERRQGRQPQHF.